The T cell receptor beta chain under discussion was sequenced for a study of post-analysis software for immune sequencing data. V was trimmed by 6 bases and J by 3 bases, leaving 15 bases between them. The CDR3 sequence is 15 residues long. Germline CDR1 reads MNHNS; CDR2 reads SASEGT. As concerns this clonotype: Its antigen is unidentified.

Findings and limits, study-wide: Versus controls, multiple sclerosis patients showed significantly lower diversity (normalized Chao1). Elevated frequency relative to controls characterized four or five TRBV segments in patients, TRBV5-6, TRBV5-1 and TRBV20-1 among them.

Unique molecular identifiers tagged the TCR beta cDNA libraries. TCRdb used MiXCR to reprocess the PCR reads, holding one entry per CDR3 protein. The repertoire holds hundreds of thousands of distinct CDR3 sequences, with 30% to 45% as singletons. The source material was blood. The chain links TRBV6-1 to TRBJ2-1, with D possibly matching TRBD2 (5 bases). The TCR comes from a girl between 10 and 17 years old with multiple sclerosis. The CDR3 bases are TGTGCCAGCAGCTCGGGCGGACTTAACTACAATGAGCAGTTCTTC. Its protein product is CASSSGGLNYNEQFF.